A selection of T cell receptor beta chains follows, all from one sample in a study of blood T cells in healthy people across ages. From the 5' RACE reads, TCRdb called clonotypes with MiXCR, one entry per CDR3 protein. The sample holds 800,000 to 900,000 distinct CDR3 sequences, 62% seen once. Sequenced material: blood. Source of these receptors: a man younger than 45 in good health. Each CDR3 is given with its conserved first and last residue. The order of the fields is J gene, V gene, D gene, clone size, CDR3 protein, CDR3 DNA. A D gene is named only where the DNA matches it firmly. Not every row has a clone size; where given, it reads once, few, many or a size class.

TRBJ2-4,TRBV27,-,-,CACSLGPAGKNIQYF,TGTGCCTGCAGTTTGGGGCCGGCGGGCAAAAACATTCAGTACTTC
TRBJ1-1,TRBV20-1,-,-,CSASVSRSYEAFF,TGCAGTGCCAGCGTCTCGAGATCTTATGAAGCTTTCTTT
TRBJ2-1,TRBV6-6,TRBD2,-,CASSSLPLAGPYNEQFF,TGTGCCAGCAGCTCATTACCCCTAGCGGGGCCATACAATGAGCAGTTCTTC
TRBJ2-1,TRBV29-1,-,-,CSGSGTGTYNEQFF,TGCAGCGGTTCCGGGACCGGCACCTACAATGAGCAGTTCTTC
TRBJ2-1,TRBV7-2,-,-,CTSSLGGLGHNEQFF,TGTACCAGCAGCTTAGGGGGTCTTGGGCACAATGAGCAGTTCTTC
TRBJ1-1,TRBV20-1,TRBD1,-,CSALDRATEAFF,TGCAGTGCTCTGGACAGGGCCACTGAAGCTTTCTTT
TRBJ1-1,TRBV5-5,-,-,CASSLEQENTEAFF,TGTGCCAGCAGCTTGGAACAGGAGAACACTGAAGCTTTCTTT
TRBJ2-6,TRBV4-2,-,-,CASSQDIVRDSGANVLTF,TGTGCCAGCAGCCAAGATATCGTCCGTGACTCTGGGGCCAACGTCCTGACTTTC
TRBJ2-2,TRBV3-1,TRBD2,few,CASSPRTSGGNPHGELFF,TGTGCCAGCAGCCCAAGGACTAGCGGGGGGAATCCCCACGGGGAGCTGTTTTTT
TRBJ2-5,TRBV29-1,TRBD2,few,CSVGTSGGVETQYF,TGCAGCGTAGGGACTAGCGGGGGGGTTGAGACCCAGTACTTC
TRBJ2-7,TRBV6-5,TRBD2,-,CASRPGPSGGYEQYF,TGTGCCAGCAGGCCTGGTCCGAGCGGGGGATACGAGCAGTACTTC
TRBJ2-5,TRBV7-2,-,-,CASSLRTVETQYF,TGTGCCAGCAGCCTCCGGACGGTAGAGACCCAGTACTTC
TRBJ1-1,TRBV5-1,TRBD1,-,CASKQGIENTEAFF,TGCGCCAGCAAACAGGGGATTGAGAACACTGAAGCTTTCTTT
TRBJ2-7,TRBV20-1,-,-,CSARDIGQALYEQYF,TGCAGTGCTAGAGATATTGGACAAGCGCTCTACGAGCAGTACTTC
TRBJ2-7,TRBV28,TRBD2,-,CASLGEGPYEQYF,TGTGCCAGCCTTGGGGAGGGGCCGTACGAGCAGTACTTC
TRBJ2-5,TRBV24-1,-,-,CATAAGRVVETQYF,TGTGCCACCGCGGCGGGTAGGGTGGTTGAGACCCAGTACTTC
TRBJ2-6,TRBV10-3,-,many,CAISEGFSGANVLTF,TGTGCCATCAGTGAGGGGTTCTCTGGGGCCAACGTCCTGACTTTC
TRBJ2-7,TRBV6-1,TRBD1,-,CASTPRSQGASYEQYF,TGTGCCAGCACCCCACGGTCACAGGGGGCTTCCTACGAGCAGTACTTC
TRBJ2-3,TRBV7-2,-,few,CASSPAARGARDTQYF,TGTGCCAGCAGCCCCGCAGCCCGGGGGGCCCGGGATACGCAGTATTTT
TRBJ1-6,TRBV7-3,-,few,CASSLSLGSPLHF,TGTGCCAGCAGCTTAAGTTTGGGTTCACCCCTCCACTTT
TRBJ2-3,TRBV20-1,TRBD1,few,CSARLRDRPRTDTQYF,TGCAGTGCTAGGCTCCGGGACAGGCCACGCACAGATACGCAGTATTTT
TRBJ2-1,TRBV5-4,-,few,CASSPRKGSSYNEQFF,TGTGCCAGCAGCCCGAGGAAGGGGAGCTCCTACAATGAGCAGTTCTTC
TRBJ2-7,TRBV28,TRBD1,-,CASSWPPTAGTGDTYEQYF,TGTGCCAGCAGTTGGCCCCCAACTGCCGGGACAGGCGATACCTACGAGCAGTACTTC
TRBJ2-3,TRBV5-1,-,-,CASSHGAPDTQYF,TGCGCCAGCAGCCACGGGGCCCCAGATACGCAGTATTTT
TRBJ2-7,TRBV20-1,TRBD1,-,CSAPRQGVAYEQYF,TGCAGTGCACCCAGACAGGGGGTTGCCTACGAGCAGTACTTC
TRBJ2-1,TRBV6-2/TRBV6-3,TRBD2,few,CASNARGGLYNEQFF,TGTGCCAGCAACGCGCGGGGGGGCCTATACAATGAGCAGTTCTTC
TRBJ2-1,TRBV29-1,-,-,CSVEGRSSYNEQFF,TGCAGCGTTGAAGGCAGAAGCTCCTACAATGAGCAGTTCTTC